This T cell receptor beta chain derives from a study of T cell responses to AZD1222 COVID-19 vaccine. Study-wide points: When two AZD1222 doses had been given, Spike-specific TCR breadth and depth rose. Baseline serology detected seropositivity in only a handful of AZD1222 recipients. Repertoire sampling happened only post peak T cell response. Females outnumbered males among donors, who were mostly white British; clonal diversity was possibly underestimated.

Germline values: CDR1 LNHDA, CDR2 SQIVND (reference sequence). J was trimmed by 5 bases and V by 7 bases; bases with no gene match: 9. The CDR3 is made up of 15 amino acids. This clone appeared a single time. Its antigen is unknown. Generated by immunoSEQ multiplex PCR, the TCRdb table keeps only in-frame clones and is missing some. Found here are some 170,000 clones, around 89% of them singletons; the top ten hold about 4.1%. The TCR sequence derives from an adult who received the MenACWY meningococcal vaccine as a control. V and J are TRBV19 and TRBJ2-1; 9 bases align to TRBD2. Material: peripheral blood, obtained 28 days after the second dose of the MenACWY control vaccine. CDR3 sequence: CASIGGLAGNNEQFF. Written as DNA, the CDR3 is TGTGCCAGTATCGGGGGGCTAGCGGGAAACAATGAGCAGTTCTTC.